This T cell receptor beta chain comes out of a study of OX40 agonist ivuxolimab in advanced cancers. Assay: immunoSEQ multiplex PCR; the TCRdb copy retains only in-frame clones and omits some. The sample holds over 95,000 clones, around 83% seen once. Trimming stripped 2 bases from V and 2 bases from J, with 10 bases between. There are 14 residues in the CDR3. Germline lookup yields CDR1 SNHLY and CDR2 FYNNEI. The chain employs TRBV2 and TRBJ2-7; a possible D gene is TRBD1 (6 bases). The source material was CD4+ or CD8+ T cells sorted from blood, sampled in a trial of the OX40 agonist ivuxolimab. The TCR comes from an adult with an advanced solid tumor such as melanoma, head and neck, liver or kidney cancer. CDR3 in amino acids: CASSESQGAYEQYF. CDR3 sequence (DNA): TGTGCCAGCAGTGAATCACAGGGTGCCTACGAGCAGTACTTC.